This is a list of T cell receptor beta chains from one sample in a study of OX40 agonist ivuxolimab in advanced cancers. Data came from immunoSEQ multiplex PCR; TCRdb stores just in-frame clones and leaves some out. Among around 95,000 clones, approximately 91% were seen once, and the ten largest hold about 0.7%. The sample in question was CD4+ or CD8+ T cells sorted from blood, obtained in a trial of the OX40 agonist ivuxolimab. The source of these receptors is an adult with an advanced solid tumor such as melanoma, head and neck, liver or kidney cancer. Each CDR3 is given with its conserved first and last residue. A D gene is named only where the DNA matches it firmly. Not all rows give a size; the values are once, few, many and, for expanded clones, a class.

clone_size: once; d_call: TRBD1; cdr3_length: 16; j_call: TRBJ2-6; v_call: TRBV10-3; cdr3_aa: CAISRGLLSGANVLTF; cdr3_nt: TGTGCCATCAGCAGGGGGTTACTCTCTGGGGCCAACGTCCTGACTTTC
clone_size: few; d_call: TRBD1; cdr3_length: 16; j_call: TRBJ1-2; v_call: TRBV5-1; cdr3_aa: CASSIGATGEGYGYTF; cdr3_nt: TGCGCCAGCAGCATCGGTGCGACAGGGGAGGGCTATGGCTACACCTTC
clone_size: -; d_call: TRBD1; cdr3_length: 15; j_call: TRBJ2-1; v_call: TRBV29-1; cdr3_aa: CSVKGGQGSYNEQFF; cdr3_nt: TGCAGCGTGAAAGGGGGACAGGGGTCTTACAATGAGCAGTTCTTC
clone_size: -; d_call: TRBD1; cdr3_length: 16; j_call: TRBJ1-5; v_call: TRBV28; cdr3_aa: CASSSATGTRDQPQHF; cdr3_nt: TGTGCCAGCAGTTCCGCGACAGGGACCAGGGATCAGCCCCAGCATTTT
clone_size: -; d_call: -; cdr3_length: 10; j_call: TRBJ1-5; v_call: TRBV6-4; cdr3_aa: CASIDQPQHF; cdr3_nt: TGTGCCAGCATCGATCAGCCCCAGCATTTT
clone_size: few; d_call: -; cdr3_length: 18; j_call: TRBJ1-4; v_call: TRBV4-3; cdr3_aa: CASSQDIPRTPTNEKLFF; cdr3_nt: TGCGCCAGCAGCCAAGATATTCCCAGGACCCCAACTAATGAAAAACTGTTTTTT
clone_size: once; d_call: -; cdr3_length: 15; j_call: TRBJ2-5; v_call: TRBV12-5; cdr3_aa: CASALGSSAEETQYF; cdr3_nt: TGTGCTAGTGCCTTGGGGTCTAGTGCTGAAGAGACCCAGTACTTC
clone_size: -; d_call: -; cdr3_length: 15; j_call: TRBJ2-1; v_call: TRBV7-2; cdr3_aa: CASSLSSSSYNEQFF; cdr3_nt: TGTGCCAGCAGCTTGAGCTCAAGCTCCTACAATGAGCAGTTCTTC
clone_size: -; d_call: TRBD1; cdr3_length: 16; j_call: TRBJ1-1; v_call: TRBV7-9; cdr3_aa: CASSLRTGGFGTEAFF; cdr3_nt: TGTGCCAGCAGCTTACGGACAGGGGGCTTTGGCACTGAAGCTTTCTTT
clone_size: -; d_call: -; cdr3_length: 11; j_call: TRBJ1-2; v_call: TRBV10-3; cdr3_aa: CAISEGNGYTF; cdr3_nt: TGTGCCATCAGTGAGGGTAATGGCTACACCTTC
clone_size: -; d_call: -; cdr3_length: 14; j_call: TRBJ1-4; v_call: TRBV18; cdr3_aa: CASSRTVVDEKLFF; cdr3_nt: TGTGCCAGCTCGCGGACAGTAGTGGATGAAAAACTGTTTTTT
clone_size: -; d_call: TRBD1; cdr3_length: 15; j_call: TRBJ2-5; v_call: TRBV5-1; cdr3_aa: CASSPALTGEETQYF; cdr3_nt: TGCGCCAGCAGCCCCGCCTTGACAGGGGAAGAGACCCAGTACTTC
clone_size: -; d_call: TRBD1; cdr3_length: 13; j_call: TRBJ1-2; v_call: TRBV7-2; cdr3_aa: CASTATGTYGYTF; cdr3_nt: TGTGCCAGCACCGCGACAGGGACTTATGGCTACACCTTC
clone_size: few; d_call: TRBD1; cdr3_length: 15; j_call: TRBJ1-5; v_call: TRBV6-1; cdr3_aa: CASWDRGQLVQPQHF; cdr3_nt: TGTGCCAGCTGGGACAGGGGGCAGCTCGTTCAGCCCCAGCATTTT
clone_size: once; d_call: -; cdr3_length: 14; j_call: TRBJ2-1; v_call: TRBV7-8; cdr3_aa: CASSLDSSYNEQFF; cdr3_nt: TGTGCCAGCAGCTTAGATAGCTCCTACAATGAGCAGTTCTTC
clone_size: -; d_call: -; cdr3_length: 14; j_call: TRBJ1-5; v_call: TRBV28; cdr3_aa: CASSLLGSNQPQHF; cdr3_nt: TGTGCCAGCAGTTTGTTAGGCAGCAATCAGCCCCAGCATTTT
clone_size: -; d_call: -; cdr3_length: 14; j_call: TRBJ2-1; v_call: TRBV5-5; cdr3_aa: CASSRWDSYNEQFF; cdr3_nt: TGTGCCAGCAGCCGCTGGGACTCCTACAATGAGCAGTTCTTC
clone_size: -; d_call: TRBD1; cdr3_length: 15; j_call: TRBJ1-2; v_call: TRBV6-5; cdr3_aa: CASSQGQGRNYGYTF; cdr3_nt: TGTGCCAGCAGTCAAGGACAGGGTAGGAACTATGGCTACACCTTC
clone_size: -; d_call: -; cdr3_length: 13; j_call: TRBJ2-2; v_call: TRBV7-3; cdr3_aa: CASSSTSAGELFF; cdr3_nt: TGTGCCAGCAGCTCGACTAGTGCCGGGGAGCTGTTTTTT
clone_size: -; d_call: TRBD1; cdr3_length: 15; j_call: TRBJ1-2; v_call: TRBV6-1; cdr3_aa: CASSTLGTGVYGYTF; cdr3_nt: TGTGCCAGCAGTACCCTCGGGACAGGGGTCTATGGCTACACCTTC
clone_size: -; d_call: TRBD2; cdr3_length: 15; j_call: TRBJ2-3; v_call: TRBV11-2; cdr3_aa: CASSLVGLGGDTQYF; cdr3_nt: TGTGCCAGCAGCTTAGTCGGACTAGGCGGAGATACGCAGTATTTT
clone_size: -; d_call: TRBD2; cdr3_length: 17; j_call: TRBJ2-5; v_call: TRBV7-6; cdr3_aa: CASSSLGTSGSGETQYF; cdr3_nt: TGTGCCAGCAGCTCCCTAGGGACTAGCGGGAGTGGGGAGACCCAGTACTTC
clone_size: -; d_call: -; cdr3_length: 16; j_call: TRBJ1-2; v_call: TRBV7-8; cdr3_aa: CASSLEVSAVNYGYTF; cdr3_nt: TGTGCCAGCAGCTTAGAAGTTTCGGCGGTTAACTATGGCTACACCTTC
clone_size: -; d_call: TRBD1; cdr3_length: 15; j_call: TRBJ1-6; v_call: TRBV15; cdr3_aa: CATSRDRPSNSPLHF; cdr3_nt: TGTGCCACCAGCAGGGACAGGCCCAGTAATTCACCCCTCCACTTT
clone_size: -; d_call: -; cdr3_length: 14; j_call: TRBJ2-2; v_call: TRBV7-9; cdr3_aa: CASSLIRNTGELFF; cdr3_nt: TGTGCCAGCAGCTTAATACGGAACACCGGGGAGCTGTTTTTT
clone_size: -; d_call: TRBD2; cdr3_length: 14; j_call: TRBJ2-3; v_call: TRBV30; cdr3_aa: CAWSTLAGTDTQYF; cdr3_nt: TGTGCCTGGAGTACTCTAGCGGGCACAGATACGCAGTATTTT
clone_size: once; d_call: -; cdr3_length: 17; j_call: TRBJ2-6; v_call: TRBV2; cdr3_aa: CASSEDGRIAGANVLTF; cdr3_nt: TGTGCCAGCAGTGAAGACGGACGGATCGCTGGGGCCAACGTCCTGACTTTC
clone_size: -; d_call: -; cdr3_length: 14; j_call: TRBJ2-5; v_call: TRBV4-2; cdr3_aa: CASSQQGSQETQYF; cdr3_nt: TGTGCCAGCAGCCAGCAGGGCTCCCAAGAGACCCAGTACTTC
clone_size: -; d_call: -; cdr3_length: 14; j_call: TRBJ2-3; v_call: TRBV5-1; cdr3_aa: CASSLVQFTDTQYF; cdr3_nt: TGCGCCAGCAGCTTGGTACAGTTCACAGATACGCAGTATTTT
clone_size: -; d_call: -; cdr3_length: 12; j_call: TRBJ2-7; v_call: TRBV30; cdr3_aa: CACFGATYEQYF; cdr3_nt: TGTGCCTGTTTTGGGGCCACCTACGAGCAGTACTTC
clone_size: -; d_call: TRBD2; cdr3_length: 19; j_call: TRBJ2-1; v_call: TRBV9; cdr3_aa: CASSVGLAGGTSSYNEQFF; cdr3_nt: TGTGCCAGCAGCGTAGGACTAGCGGGGGGGACTAGCTCCTACAATGAGCAGTTCTTC
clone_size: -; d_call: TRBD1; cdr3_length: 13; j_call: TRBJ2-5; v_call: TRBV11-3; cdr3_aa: CASSPGGQETQYF; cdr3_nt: TGTGCCAGCAGCCCAGGGGGCCAAGAGACCCAGTACTTC
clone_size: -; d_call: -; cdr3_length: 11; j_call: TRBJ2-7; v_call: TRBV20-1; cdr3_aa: CSIGDGYEQYF; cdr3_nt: TGCAGTATAGGGGATGGATACGAGCAGTACTTC
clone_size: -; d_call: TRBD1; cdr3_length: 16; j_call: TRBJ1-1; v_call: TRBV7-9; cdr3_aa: CASRPDRGQAGAEAFF; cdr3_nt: TGTGCCAGCAGACCCGACAGGGGGCAGGCGGGCGCTGAAGCTTTCTTT
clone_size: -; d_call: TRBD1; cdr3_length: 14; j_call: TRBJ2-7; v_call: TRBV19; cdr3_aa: CASSAGQGPYEQYF; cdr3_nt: TGTGCCAGTAGTGCGGGACAGGGGCCCTACGAGCAGTACTTC
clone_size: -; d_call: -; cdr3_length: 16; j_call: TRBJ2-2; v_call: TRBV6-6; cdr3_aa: CASSYGGSRDTGELFF; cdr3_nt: TGTGCCAGCAGTTACGGAGGCAGTCGGGACACCGGGGAGCTGTTTTTT
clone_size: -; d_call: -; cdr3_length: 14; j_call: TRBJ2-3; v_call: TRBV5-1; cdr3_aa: CASSLSGYTDTQYF; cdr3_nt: TGCGCCAGCAGCTTGTCCGGGTACACAGATACGCAGTATTTT